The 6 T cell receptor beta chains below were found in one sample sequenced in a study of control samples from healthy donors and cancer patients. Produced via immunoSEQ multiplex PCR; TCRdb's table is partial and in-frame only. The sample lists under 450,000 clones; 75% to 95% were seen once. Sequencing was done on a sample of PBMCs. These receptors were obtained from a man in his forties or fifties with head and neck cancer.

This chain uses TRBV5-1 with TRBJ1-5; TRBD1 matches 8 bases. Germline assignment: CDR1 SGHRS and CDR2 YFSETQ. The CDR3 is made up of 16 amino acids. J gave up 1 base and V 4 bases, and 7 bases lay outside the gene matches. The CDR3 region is CASSPGQGISNQPQHF. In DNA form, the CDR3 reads TGCGCCAGCAGCCCCGGACAGGGAATAAGCAATCAGCCCCAGCATTTT. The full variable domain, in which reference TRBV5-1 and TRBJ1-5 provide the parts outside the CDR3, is KAGVTQTPRYLIKTRGQQVTLSCSPISGHRSVSWYQQTPGQGLQFLFEYFSETQRNKGNFPGRFSGRQFSNSRSEMNVSTLELGDSALYLCASSPGQGISNQPQHFGDGTRLSIL.

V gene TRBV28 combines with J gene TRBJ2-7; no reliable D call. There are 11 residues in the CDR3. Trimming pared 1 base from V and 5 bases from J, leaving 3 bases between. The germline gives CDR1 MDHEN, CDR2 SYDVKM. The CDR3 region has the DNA TGTGCCAGCAGTTTATACCACGAGCAGTACTTC. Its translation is CASSLYHEQYF.

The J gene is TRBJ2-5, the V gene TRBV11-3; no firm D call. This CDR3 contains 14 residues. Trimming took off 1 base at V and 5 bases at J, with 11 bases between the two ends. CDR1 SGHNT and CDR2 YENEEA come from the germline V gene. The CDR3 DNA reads TGTGCCAGCAGCTTAGGCGGCCTCGGGGAGACCCAGTACTTC. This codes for CASSLGGLGETQYF.

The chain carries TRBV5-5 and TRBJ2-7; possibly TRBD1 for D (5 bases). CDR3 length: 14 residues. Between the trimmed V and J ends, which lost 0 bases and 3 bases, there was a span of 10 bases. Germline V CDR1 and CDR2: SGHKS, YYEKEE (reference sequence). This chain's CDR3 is CASSLADRFYEQYF. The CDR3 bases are TGTGCCAGCAGCTTGGCCGACAGATTCTACGAGCAGTACTTC.

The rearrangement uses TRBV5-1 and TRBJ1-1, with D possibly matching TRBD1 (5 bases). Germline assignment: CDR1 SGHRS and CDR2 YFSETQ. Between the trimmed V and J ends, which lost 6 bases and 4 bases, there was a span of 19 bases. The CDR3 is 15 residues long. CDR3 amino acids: CASNLALQGGTEAFF. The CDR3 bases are TGCGCCAGCAACTTAGCGCTCCAGGGTGGCACTGAAGCTTTCTTT.

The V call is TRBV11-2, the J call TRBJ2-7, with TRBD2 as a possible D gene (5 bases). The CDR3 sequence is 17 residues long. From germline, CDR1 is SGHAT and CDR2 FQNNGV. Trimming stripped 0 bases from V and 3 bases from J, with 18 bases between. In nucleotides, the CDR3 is TGTGCCAGCAGCTTAGAAAGACGGGCGGGCCCCTTCTACGAGCAGTACTTC. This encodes CASSLERRAGPFYEQYF.